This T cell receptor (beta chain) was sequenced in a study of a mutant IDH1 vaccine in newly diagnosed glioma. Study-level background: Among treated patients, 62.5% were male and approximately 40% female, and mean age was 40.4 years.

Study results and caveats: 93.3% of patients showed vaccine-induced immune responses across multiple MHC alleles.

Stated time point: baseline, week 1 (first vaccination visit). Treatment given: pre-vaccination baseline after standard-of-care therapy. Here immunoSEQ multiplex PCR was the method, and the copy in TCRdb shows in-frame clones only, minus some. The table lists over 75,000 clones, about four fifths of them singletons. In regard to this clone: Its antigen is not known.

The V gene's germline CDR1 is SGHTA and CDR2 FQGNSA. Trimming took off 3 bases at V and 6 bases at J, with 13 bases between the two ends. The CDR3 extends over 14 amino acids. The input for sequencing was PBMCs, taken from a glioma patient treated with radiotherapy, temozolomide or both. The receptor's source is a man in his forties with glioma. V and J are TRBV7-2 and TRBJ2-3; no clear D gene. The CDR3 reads CASSLLAEEDTQYF. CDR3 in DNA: TGTGCCAGCAGCTTGTTAGCCGAGGAGGATACGCAGTATTTT.